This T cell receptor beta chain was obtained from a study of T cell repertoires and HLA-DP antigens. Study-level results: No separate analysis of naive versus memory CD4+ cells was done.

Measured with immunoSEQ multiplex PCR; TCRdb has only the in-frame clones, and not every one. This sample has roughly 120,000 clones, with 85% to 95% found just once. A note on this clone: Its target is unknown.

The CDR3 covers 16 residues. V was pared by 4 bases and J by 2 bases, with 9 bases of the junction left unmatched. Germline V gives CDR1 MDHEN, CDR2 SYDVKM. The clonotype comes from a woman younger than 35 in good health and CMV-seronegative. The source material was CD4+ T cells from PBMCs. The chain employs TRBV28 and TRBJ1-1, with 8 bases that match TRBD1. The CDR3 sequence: CASSSPRGPGNTEAFF. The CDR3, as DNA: TGTGCCAGCAGTTCGCCCAGGGGGCCGGGTAACACTGAAGCTTTCTTT.